The rows below give T cell receptor beta chains drawn from one sample of a study of radiation and T cells in renal cell carcinoma. The table came from immunoSEQ multiplex PCR; TCRdb's copy has only in-frame clones and leaves some out. The table includes around 130,000 clones, 75% to 85% detected once. The sample consisted of blood, taken from a patient whose treatment included radiotherapy and nephrectomy. These TCRs come from a woman aged 55-70 years with renal cell carcinoma. Both conserved end residues are part of each CDR3. D genes are given only for firm matches. A row's size may be missing; if present it is once, few, many or a size class.

TRBD1	TRBV7-2	TRBJ1-4	-	CASSPSGTVWEKLFF	TGTGCCAGCAGCCCGTCCGGGACAGTCTGGGAAAAACTGTTTTTT
-	TRBV18	TRBJ1-1	once	CASSPLPGKNTEAFF	TGTGCCAGCTCACCCCTCCCAGGGAAAAACACTGAAGCTTTCTTT
TRBD2	TRBV28	TRBJ2-1	-	CASSHRLAGAGEQFF	TGTGCCAGCAGTCACCGACTAGCGGGAGCGGGCGAGCAGTTCTTC
-	TRBV18	TRBJ1-2	-	CASSPDGYGYTF	TGTGCCAGCTCACCAGACGGCTATGGCTACACCTTC
TRBD1	TRBV27	TRBJ2-1	-	CASRLRDRLYNEQFF	TGTGCCAGTCGTCTTCGGGACAGGCTATACAATGAGCAGTTCTTC
-	TRBV7-9	TRBJ2-3	once	CASSFPPLGGRDTQYF	TGTGCCAGCAGCTTCCCTCCTCTCGGGGGGCGAGATACGCAGTATTTT
-	TRBV14	TRBJ2-5	-	CASSHSRGTIGETQYF	TGTGCCAGCAGCCACAGTAGGGGGACCATAGGGGAGACCCAGTACTTC
TRBD1	TRBV6-5	TRBJ1-5	-	CASSGDRAGQPQHF	TGTGCCAGCAGTGGGGACAGGGCGGGTCAGCCCCAGCATTTT
-	TRBV19	TRBJ1-1	few	CASSIAGTEAFF	TGTGCCAGTAGTATAGCGGGGACTGAAGCTTTCTTT
-	TRBV11-1	TRBJ2-7	-	CASSQSLYEQYF	TGTGCCAGCAGCCAGAGCTTATACGAGCAGTACTTC
-	TRBV23-1	TRBJ1-1	-	CASSQLKAGNTEAFF	TGCGCCAGCAGTCAACTAAAGGCAGGGAACACTGAAGCTTTCTTT
-	TRBV28	TRBJ1-2	few	CASESVGSYGYTF	TGTGCCAGCGAAAGTGTTGGCAGCTATGGCTACACCTTC
-	TRBV6-1	TRBJ1-5	-	CASGFKPQHF	TGTGCCAGCGGTTTCAAGCCCCAGCATTTT
TRBD1	TRBV6-5	TRBJ2-5	-	CASSHTTGLQETQYF	TGTGCCAGCAGTCACACGACAGGGCTCCAAGAGACCCAGTACTTC
-	TRBV6-5	TRBJ1-2	-	CASSGANYGYTF	TGTGCCAGTTCGGGGGCTAACTATGGCTACACCTTC
-	TRBV6-5	TRBJ2-7	-	CASSYGRVGEQYF	TGTGCCAGCAGTTACGGCCGGGTGGGGGAGCAGTACTTC
TRBD1	TRBV6-5	TRBJ2-7	-	CASSYPEPGQGGSLNF	TGTGCCAGCAGTTACCCCGAGCCGGGACAGGGGGGGAGTCTGAACTTC
TRBD2	TRBV5-5	TRBJ2-3	once	CASSLGQGLARADTQYF	TGTGCCAGCAGCCTTGGGCAGGGACTAGCAAGGGCAGATACGCAGTATTTT
-	TRBV5-6	TRBJ2-7	-	CASSSGGGRYEQYF	TGTGCCAGCAGCTCCGGGGGAGGCCGTTACGAGCAGTACTTC
-	TRBV4-3	TRBJ2-7	few	CASSQDGGRSLYF	TGCGCCAGCAGCCAAGATGGCGGCAGAAGTCTGTACTTC
-	TRBV7-9	TRBJ1-3	-	CASSPTPGNTIYF	TGTGCCAGCAGCCCCACCCCAGGAAACACCATATATTTT
-	TRBV19	TRBJ1-1	-	CASKFGGLNTEAFF	TGTGCCAGTAAGTTCGGGGGATTGAACACTGAAGCTTTCTTT
-	TRBV5-1	TRBJ2-5	-	CASSLGNWGQGSQETQYF	TGCGCCAGCAGCTTGGGAAATTGGGGGCAGGGGTCCCAAGAGACCCAGTACTTC
TRBD1	TRBV6-5	TRBJ2-6	once	CASRQGGANVLTF	TGTGCCAGCCGACAGGGAGGGGCCAACGTCCTGACTTTC
TRBD1	TRBV6-5	TRBJ1-5	-	CASSYRDRNQPQHF	TGTGCCAGCAGTTACCGGGACAGAAATCAGCCCCAGCATTTT
TRBD1	TRBV6-1	TRBJ1-5	-	CASSGLGGGGQPQHF	TGTGCCAGCAGTGGCCTGGGAGGGGGCGGTCAGCCCCAGCATTTT
-	TRBV11-3	TRBJ2-3	-	CASSLGTDTQYF	TGTGCCAGCAGCTTGGGCACAGATACGCAGTATTTT
-	TRBV9	TRBJ2-2	-	CASSVGPGGELFF	TGTGCCAGCAGCGTAGGTCCCGGGGGGGAGCTGTTTTTT
-	TRBV5-1	TRBJ1-2	-	CASSLVPRVGESSSYGYTF	TGCGCCAGCAGCTTGGTCCCTAGGGTGGGAGAAAGTTCCTCCTATGGCTACACCTTC
-	TRBV5-1	TRBJ2-5	-	CASSLQGLGQETQYF	TGCGCCAGCAGCCTCCAGGGTCTGGGCCAAGAGACCCAGTACTTC
TRBD1	TRBV5-4	TRBJ1-1	-	CASRTTGAGGTEAFF	TGTGCCAGCAGGACAACAGGGGCTGGCGGCACTGAAGCTTTCTTT
TRBD1	TRBV7-9	TRBJ1-3	-	CASSADRGSGNTIYF	TGTGCCAGCAGCGCCGACAGGGGCTCTGGAAACACCATATATTTT
TRBD2	TRBV6-5	TRBJ2-1	-	CARRYGGKDPYNEQFF	TGTGCCAGGAGATACGGGGGGAAGGACCCTTACAATGAGCAGTTCTTC
-	TRBV6-4	TRBJ2-2	-	CASSDYGNMNTGELFF	TGTGCCAGCAGTGACTATGGTAACATGAACACCGGGGAGCTGTTTTTT
TRBD2	TRBV7-2	TRBJ2-3	once	CASSSGLADTDTQYF	TGTGCCAGCAGCTCGGGACTAGCGGACACAGATACGCAGTATTTT
-	TRBV7-2	TRBJ2-7	-	CASRSNGVYEQYF	TGTGCCAGCAGAAGTAACGGAGTCTACGAGCAGTACTTC
-	TRBV11-2	TRBJ2-1	-	CASSLYSGQVYNEQFF	TGTGCCAGCAGCTTATACTCGGGACAAGTCTACAATGAGCAGTTCTTC
TRBD2	TRBV18	TRBJ2-7	-	CASSPGLAGEQYF	TGTGCCAGCTCACCCGGACTAGCTGGAGAGCAGTACTTC
-	TRBV6-1	TRBJ1-5	-	CASSVLGTSNQPQHF	TGTGCCAGCAGTGTATTGGGGACTAGCAATCAGCCCCAGCATTTT
TRBD1	TRBV28	TRBJ1-3	once	CASTSSQGVRSGNTIYF	TGTGCCAGCACCTCCTCGCAGGGGGTCCGCTCTGGAAACACCATATATTTT